Below, one T cell receptor (beta chain) is given with its context. Its target is not known. Primers used in a second PCR of about 7 to 12 cycles were a sample-barcoded 5' primer and a J-beta primer mix. TCRdb recomputed calls from the 5' RACE reads with MiXCR, one row per CDR3 protein. Of hundreds of thousands of distinct CDR3 sequences in the sample, roughly 53% were seen once. This sample is part of a study of blood T cells in healthy people across ages. Points from the study as a whole: TCR beta diversity, measured per million T cells, fell in a roughly linear way with age.

From germline, CDR1 is DFQATT and CDR2 SNEGSKA (reference sequence). V was pared by 5 bases and J by 0 bases, with 17 bases between. The CDR3 contains 16 residues. Donors ranged from about 6 to 95 years old and were healthy Caucasians in Russia. PBMCs, at least 6.5 million per sample, were isolated. The receptor comes from a man aged 55 to 70 in good health. Sequenced sample: blood. This chain joins TRBV20-1 and TRBJ1-5; a weak D match, TRBD1 (6 bases). CDR3 coding DNA: TGCAGTGCTGCCCCCGGGACAACGTTTAGCAATCAGCCCCAGCATTTT. This encodes CSAAPGTTFSNQPQHF.